This T cell receptor beta chain was sequenced for a study of CD8 T cells in Susac syndrome. Turning to the study itself: Within the group of sequenced Susac syndrome patients, more than five had active disease and eight or nine were in remission.

The CDR3 spans 12 residues. V was pared by 2 bases and J by 9 bases, with 5 bases between. The germline gives CDR1 SGHAT, CDR2 FQNNGV. Random hexamers were used to reverse transcribe roughly 0.45 to 1 ug of RNA. TCRdb independently ran MiXCR on the immunoSEQ multiplex PCR reads; one entry per CDR3 protein. The table includes under 200,000 distinct CDR3 sequences, around 96% detected once. The V call is TRBV11-2, the J call TRBJ1-6; D uncertain. This receptor was taken from a human donor with Susac syndrome. Sample: CD4+ T cells from PBMCs. In nucleotides, the CDR3 is TGTGCCAGCAGCTTAAGAGGTTCACCCCTCCACTTT. Translating gives CASSLRGSPLHF.